The entry below gives a single T cell receptor (beta chain) sequence along with its context. The antigen is not known. The data derive from a study of identifying expanded T cells in peripheral blood. Whole-study findings and limits: Two-week clone count variance significantly increased as total template count grew.

Germline V gives CDR1 SGHNT, CDR2 YYREEE (reference sequence). The V end lost 4 bases, the J end lost 4 bases, and 5 bases lay between the germline ends. The CDR3 extends over 12 amino acids. Libraries were prepared by immunoSEQ multiplex PCR; TCRdb keeps only in-frame clonotypes and omits some of them. The sample yields about 100,000 clones, 80% to 90% seen once. The sequenced material came from blood. The clonotype comes from a person aged 18 to 70 in good health. The chain carries TRBV5-4 and TRBJ2-2; D is undetermined. CDR3 loop: CASSQTTGELFF. As DNA, the CDR3 is TGTGCCAGCAGCCAGACCACCGGGGAGCTGTTTTTT.